Listed below are T cell receptor beta chains from one sample, sequenced in a study of T cell repertoires in cytomegalovirus infection. No antigen has been assigned to these receptors. Each CDR3 protein gets one entry after TCRdb re-called the reads with MiXCR. The table lists hundreds of thousands of distinct CDR3 sequences, 25% to 35% of them singletons. The sequenced sample was cultured PBMCs, obtained from culture after CMV antigen stimulation. The receptors here all came from a human donor in good health (CMV status not recorded). Some clones in this sample may be carry-over from other donors' samples. CDR3s include the opening cysteine and the closing phenylalanine or tryptophan. Each record gives: J gene, D gene, V gene, clone size, CDR3 DNA, CDR3 protein. The D gene is left open where the match is weak. Not all rows give a size; the values are once, few, many and, for expanded clones, a class.

J gene: TRBJ2-5; D gene: TRBD2; V gene: TRBV7-9; clone size: few; CDR3 DNA: TGTGCCAGCAGCTTTCCGGGGGGAGAGACCCAGTACTTC; CDR3 protein: CASSFPGGETQYF
J gene: TRBJ2-5; D gene: .; V gene: TRBV7-2; clone size: many; CDR3 DNA: TGTGCCAGCAGCTTAGCACAGATCGAGACCCAGTACTTC; CDR3 protein: CASSLAQIETQYF
J gene: TRBJ1-2; D gene: .; V gene: TRBV12-3/TRBV12-4; clone size: many; CDR3 DNA: TGTGCCAGCAGCGCCTTGTCCCGAATTACTTCTGGCTACACCTTC; CDR3 protein: CASSALSRITSGYTF
J gene: TRBJ2-3; D gene: TRBD1; V gene: TRBV9; clone size: .; CDR3 DNA: TGTGCCAGCAGCACTCACCCGACAGGGGACAGTACGCAGTATTTT; CDR3 protein: CASSTHPTGDSTQYF
J gene: TRBJ1-2; D gene: .; V gene: TRBV6-5; clone size: .; CDR3 DNA: TGTGCCAGCAGTTACTCGCAATTCGGGGGGACCCCCGGCTACACCTTC; CDR3 protein: CASSYSQFGGTPGYTF
J gene: TRBJ2-2; D gene: TRBD1; V gene: TRBV24-1; clone size: .; CDR3 DNA: TGTGCCACCAGTGAACCGGGACAGGGGAAAACCGGGGAGCTGTTTTTT; CDR3 protein: CATSEPGQGKTGELFF
J gene: TRBJ2-3; D gene: TRBD2; V gene: TRBV10-3; clone size: .; CDR3 DNA: TGTGCCATCAGTGAGTCGAGGACTAGCGGAAGCACAGATACGCAGTATTTT; CDR3 protein: CAISESRTSGSTDTQYF
J gene: TRBJ1-1; D gene: .; V gene: TRBV19; clone size: once; CDR3 DNA: TGTGCCAGTACCGACCTCCTGACTGACCCGAGGGAAGCTTTCTTT; CDR3 protein: CASTDLLTDPREAFF
J gene: TRBJ1-4; D gene: TRBD1; V gene: TRBV20-1; clone size: .; CDR3 DNA: TGCAGTGCCCCGGGACAGGCGAATGAAAAACTGTTTTTT; CDR3 protein: CSAPGQANEKLFF
J gene: TRBJ1-5; D gene: TRBD1; V gene: TRBV27; clone size: .; CDR3 DNA: TGTGCCAGCAGCCCGGACAGGGGGCGTCAGCCCCAGCATTTT; CDR3 protein: CASSPDRGRQPQHF
J gene: TRBJ2-1; D gene: .; V gene: TRBV7-4; clone size: .; CDR3 DNA: TGTGCCAGCAGCTTATGGGAATCCAATGAGCAGTTCTTC; CDR3 protein: CASSLWESNEQFF
J gene: TRBJ2-1; D gene: .; V gene: TRBV2; clone size: .; CDR3 DNA: TGTGCCAGCCTTGAAGGGGACGAGCAGTTCTTC; CDR3 protein: CASLEGDEQFF
J gene: TRBJ1-4; D gene: TRBD1; V gene: TRBV20-1; clone size: .; CDR3 DNA: TGCGCTAACAGGGGGCCTAATGAAAAACTGTTTTTT; CDR3 protein: CANRGPNEKLFF
J gene: TRBJ2-1; D gene: TRBD1; V gene: TRBV4-2; clone size: few; CDR3 DNA: TGTGCCAGCAGCCAAGAACCGGGACAGAGATACAATGAGCAGTTCTTC; CDR3 protein: CASSQEPGQRYNEQFF
J gene: TRBJ2-2; D gene: TRBD1; V gene: TRBV19; clone size: .; CDR3 DNA: TGTGCCGGTGGACAGGGCCTGGCCTCCGGGGAGCTGTTTTTT; CDR3 protein: CAGGQGLASGELFF
J gene: TRBJ2-3; D gene: .; V gene: TRBV12-3/TRBV12-4; clone size: .; CDR3 DNA: TGTGCCAGCAGTTTCACCCGGCCGACGCCAGATACGCAGTATTTT; CDR3 protein: CASSFTRPTPDTQYF
J gene: TRBJ2-2; D gene: .; V gene: TRBV3-1; clone size: few; CDR3 DNA: TGTGCCAGCAGCCATTGGTTCCGTAGGGGCTCGAACACCGGGGAGCTGTTTTTT; CDR3 protein: CASSHWFRRGSNTGELFF
J gene: TRBJ1-1; D gene: .; V gene: TRBV6-8; clone size: once; CDR3 DNA: TGTGCCAGCACCTTTGGGAGGACGGAGAACACTGAAGCTTTCTTT; CDR3 protein: CASTFGRTENTEAFF
J gene: TRBJ1-6; D gene: .; V gene: TRBV7-8; clone size: many; CDR3 DNA: TGTGCCAGCAGCTCCCGGAGGGGCTCCTATAATTCACCCCTCCACTTT; CDR3 protein: CASSSRRGSYNSPLHF
J gene: TRBJ2-7; D gene: .; V gene: TRBV6-1; clone size: .; CDR3 DNA: TGTGCCAGCAGTCCCCTGGAGCGGGCTACCTACGAGCAGTACTTC; CDR3 protein: CASSPLERATYEQYF
J gene: TRBJ2-7; D gene: TRBD1; V gene: TRBV28; clone size: few; CDR3 DNA: TGTGCCAGCACGGAGGGGACAGGGTCCTACGAGCAGTACTTC; CDR3 protein: CASTEGTGSYEQYF
J gene: TRBJ2-1; D gene: TRBD2; V gene: TRBV6-1; clone size: .; CDR3 DNA: TGTGCCAGCAAAGGACTAGTAGACACCTACAATGAGCAGTTCTTC; CDR3 protein: CASKGLVDTYNEQFF
J gene: TRBJ2-7; D gene: .; V gene: TRBV5-6; clone size: few; CDR3 DNA: TGTGCCAGCAGCTTGGCCGGGGCAGATCGCGAGCAGTACTTC; CDR3 protein: CASSLAGADREQYF
J gene: TRBJ2-3; D gene: .; V gene: TRBV7-2; clone size: few; CDR3 DNA: TGTGCCAGCAGCTCCTCTAGAGATACGCAGTATTTT; CDR3 protein: CASSSSRDTQYF
J gene: TRBJ2-1; D gene: TRBD2; V gene: TRBV24-1; clone size: .; CDR3 DNA: TGTGCCACCATGATAGCGGGGTACAATGAGCAGTTCTTC; CDR3 protein: CATMIAGYNEQFF
J gene: TRBJ2-1; D gene: .; V gene: TRBV7-8; clone size: many; CDR3 DNA: TGTGCCAGCAGCTCCATGCGATCCGGACTCACCGGCTTC; CDR3 protein: CASSSMRSGLTGF
J gene: TRBJ2-7; D gene: .; V gene: TRBV6-1; clone size: few; CDR3 DNA: TGTGCCAGCAGTGCCCTTTCGTTGGAGGGTTCCTACGAGCAGTACTTC; CDR3 protein: CASSALSLEGSYEQYF
J gene: TRBJ2-2; D gene: .; V gene: TRBV6-1; clone size: few; CDR3 DNA: TGTGCCAGCAGTGAATTATATCGGCAAAGGGGATTCACCGGGGAGCTGTTTTTT; CDR3 protein: CASSELYRQRGFTGELFF
J gene: TRBJ2-5; D gene: TRBD1; V gene: TRBV7-3; clone size: .; CDR3 DNA: TGTGCCAGCAGCTCCCGGGGGACAGGGGGAGTAAGAGAGACCCAGTACTTC; CDR3 protein: CASSSRGTGGVRETQYF
J gene: TRBJ1-2; D gene: .; V gene: TRBV29-1; clone size: .; CDR3 DNA: TGCAGCGTTGAAGGGTCGAACTATGGCTACACCTTC; CDR3 protein: CSVEGSNYGYTF
J gene: TRBJ2-1; D gene: .; V gene: TRBV7-3; clone size: few; CDR3 DNA: TGTGCCAGCAGCTTAAGGAAGAGCTCCTACAATGAGCAGTTCTTC; CDR3 protein: CASSLRKSSYNEQFF
J gene: TRBJ1-5; D gene: .; V gene: TRBV12-3/TRBV12-4; clone size: .; CDR3 DNA: TGTGCCAGCAGAACTGAGGGGAGCAATCAGCCCCAGCATTTT; CDR3 protein: CASRTEGSNQPQHF
J gene: TRBJ2-3; D gene: .; V gene: TRBV7-9; clone size: many; CDR3 DNA: TGTGCCAGTAGCGGAGGGCGGGGACCCACAGATACGCAGTATTTT; CDR3 protein: CASSGGRGPTDTQYF
J gene: TRBJ2-2; D gene: .; V gene: TRBV19; clone size: many; CDR3 DNA: TGTGCCAGTAGTATAGACAGGATGGCGGAGCTGTTTTTT; CDR3 protein: CASSIDRMAELFF
J gene: TRBJ1-1; D gene: .; V gene: TRBV10-3; clone size: few; CDR3 DNA: TGTGCCATCCGGACGGCTCAGTCGCGGAACACTGAAGCTTTCTTT; CDR3 protein: CAIRTAQSRNTEAFF
J gene: TRBJ1-2; D gene: TRBD1; V gene: TRBV11-3; clone size: few; CDR3 DNA: TGTGCCAGCAGCCCGCGGGACAGGAGGTCCTATGGTGGCTACACCTTC; CDR3 protein: CASSPRDRRSYGGYTF
J gene: TRBJ1-6; D gene: .; V gene: TRBV27; clone size: .; CDR3 DNA: TGTGCCAGCAGTTTATGGATAAACAAAGGACTGAACAATTCACCCCTCCACTTT; CDR3 protein: CASSLWINKGLNNSPLHF
J gene: TRBJ2-1; D gene: .; V gene: TRBV5-1; clone size: .; CDR3 DNA: TGCGCCAGCAGACCTGACGACTCCTACAATGAGCAGTTCTTC; CDR3 protein: CASRPDDSYNEQFF
J gene: TRBJ1-5; D gene: .; V gene: TRBV7-2; clone size: many; CDR3 DNA: TGTGCCAGCAGCTTAGTTGGGGCAGGTCAGCAGCCCCAGCATTTT; CDR3 protein: CASSLVGAGQQPQHF
J gene: TRBJ2-5; D gene: .; V gene: TRBV5-5; clone size: .; CDR3 DNA: TGTGCCAGCAGCACCAGGGGGGGGGGAGAGACCCAGTACTTC; CDR3 protein: CASSTRGGGETQYF
J gene: TRBJ1-1; D gene: .; V gene: TRBV12-3/TRBV12-4; clone size: .; CDR3 DNA: TGTGCCACCTGCCTAGCAGGGCCGGTGTTCACTGAAGCTTTCTTT; CDR3 protein: CATCLAGPVFTEAFF
J gene: TRBJ1-1; D gene: .; V gene: TRBV4-1; clone size: few; CDR3 DNA: TGCGCCAGCAGCCAAGAAGTTGCCAGCTCCTCACTGAGGGACACTGAAGCTTTCTTT; CDR3 protein: CASSQEVASSSLRDTEAFF
J gene: TRBJ1-1; D gene: TRBD1; V gene: TRBV7-2; clone size: few; CDR3 DNA: TGTGCCAGCAGCTACCGGACAGGGGGCGGCACTGAAGCTTTCTTT; CDR3 protein: CASSYRTGGGTEAFF
J gene: TRBJ2-3; D gene: .; V gene: TRBV10-3; clone size: few; CDR3 DNA: TGTGCCATCAGTCAGGGAGCCTCTAGCACAGATACGCAGTATTTT; CDR3 protein: CAISQGASSTDTQYF